This entry describes one T cell receptor (beta chain). Antigen unknown. It is likely a read error, because the conserved phenylalanine at the end of the CDR3 is missing. The limits of the CDR3 on the DNA are not certain, so only TCRdb's listed CDR3 is given. The record originates from a study of immune heterogeneity within non-small cell lung tumors. Study information: Squamous cell carcinomas accounted for a few of the tumors, non-squamous carcinomas for 10, and 1 was not otherwise specified.

The CDR3 adds up to 16 amino acids, both ends counted. CDR1 is SGHNT and CDR2 is YENEEA in the germline V gene. Genomic DNA extracted from bulk tumor tissue served as template. A total of 450 to 700 ng was used per sample. Biopsies that were spaced far apart were taken, several per primary tumor, during surgery. It was patients with untreated, newly diagnosed non-small cell lung cancer who underwent curative surgery. A total of around 14 patients with newly diagnosed non-small cell lung cancer, all of whom were undergoing surgery with curative intent, made up the donors. Study findings and constraints: Comparison across individual patients showed largely distinct high-frequency T-cell receptor beta clonotypes. Multiple tumor sites within a patient showed recurrence of identical dominant CDR3 beta clonotypes; site-unique high-frequency clones were present as well.

TCR beta CDR3 amplification used multiplex PCR with 32 V and 13 J primers. MiXCR, applied by TCRdb to the multiplex PCR reads, yields one record per CDR3 protein. The sample lists 8,000 to 11,000 distinct CDR3 sequences, about 17% occurring once. The chain employs TRBV11-3 and TRBJ2-3; the listed D gene, TRBD1, was not tested against the DNA. The source material was lung tumor tissue. The sequence derives from a man in his forties with non-small cell lung cancer. CDR3: CASSLNGQNDEQYFGP.